The 4 T cell receptor beta chains presented below share a single source sample, sequenced in a study of molecular identifiers for immune sequencing clone quantification. From the PCR reads, TCRdb called clonotypes with MiXCR, one entry per CDR3 protein. The sample has 250,000 to 350,000 distinct CDR3 sequences, about a fifth seen once; the top ten hold approximately 0.8%. Sample: naive CD8+ T cells from blood, with Jurkat cell RNA spiked in. Subset specified: FACS-sorted CD8+CD4-CCR7+CD45RA+ naive T cells. The receptors were gathered from a human donor in good health. Some libraries in this study had Jurkat cell RNA spiked in.

This clonotype was counted at least ten times. The J gene is TRBJ1-2, the V gene TRBV6-2 or TRBV6-3, with D unresolved. V lost 5 bases and J 8 bases, leaving 9 bases between the germline ends. This CDR3 is 11 amino acids long. CDR1 and CDR2 from the germline V gene are MNHEY and SVGEGT. The CDR3 spells CASSMSVGYTF. The CDR3 DNA reads TGTGCCAGCAGTATGAGCGTCGGCTACACCTTC.

With respect to this clonotype: This may be a read error, as it is one base from a much larger clone. The CDR3 nucleotides are TGTGCCACCAGTGATTTCCGACGGGGAGGAATTAACACCGGGGAGCTGTTTTTT. Encoded protein: CATSDFRRGGINTGELFF. V usage is TRBV24-1 and J usage is TRBJ2-2, with D perhaps TRBD2 (6 bases). CDR3 size: 18 residues. The ends were cut back, 1 base at V and 2 bases at J, with 16 bases in the middle. Looked up from germline, CDR1 is KGHDR and CDR2 is SFDVKD.

This clonotype was seen many times. J is TRBJ1-6 and V is TRBV12-3 or TRBV12-4, with 8 bases fitting TRBD1. V lost 1 base, J lost 10 bases, and 6 bases stayed unmatched. The CDR3 totals 15 residues. The CDR3 is CASSLGQGSESPLHF. The CDR3 DNA reads as TGTGCCAGCAGTTTAGGACAGGGGTCGGAATCACCCCTCCACTTT.

In this sample, this clonotype turned up many times. The CDR3 sequence is CASSLAWGAGETQYF. The CDR3 coding sequence is TGTGCCAGCAGCTTGGCCTGGGGGGCAGGAGAGACCCAGTACTTC. The rearrangement links TRBV5-5 to TRBJ2-5, with D perhaps assigned TRBD1 or TRBD2 (6 bases each). Germline CDR1 SGHKS, CDR2 YYEKEE (reference sequence). The length of the CDR3 is 15 residues. V was clipped by 0 bases and J by 4 bases, with 13 bases between them.